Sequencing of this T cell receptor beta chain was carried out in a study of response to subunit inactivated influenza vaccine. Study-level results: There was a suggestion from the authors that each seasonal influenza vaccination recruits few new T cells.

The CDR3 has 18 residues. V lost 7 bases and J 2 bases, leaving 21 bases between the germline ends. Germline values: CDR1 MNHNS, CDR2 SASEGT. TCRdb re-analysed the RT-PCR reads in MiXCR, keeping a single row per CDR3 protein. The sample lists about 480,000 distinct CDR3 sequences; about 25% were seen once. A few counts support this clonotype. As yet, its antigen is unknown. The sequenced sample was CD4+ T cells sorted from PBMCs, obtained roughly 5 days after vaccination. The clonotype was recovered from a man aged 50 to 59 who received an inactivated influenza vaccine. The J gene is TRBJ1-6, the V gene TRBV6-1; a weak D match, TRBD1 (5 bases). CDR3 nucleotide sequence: TGTGCCAGCACTACCGGGACGGTGCTTGGTGCCTATAATTCACCCCTCCACTTT. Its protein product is CASTTGTVLGAYNSPLHF.